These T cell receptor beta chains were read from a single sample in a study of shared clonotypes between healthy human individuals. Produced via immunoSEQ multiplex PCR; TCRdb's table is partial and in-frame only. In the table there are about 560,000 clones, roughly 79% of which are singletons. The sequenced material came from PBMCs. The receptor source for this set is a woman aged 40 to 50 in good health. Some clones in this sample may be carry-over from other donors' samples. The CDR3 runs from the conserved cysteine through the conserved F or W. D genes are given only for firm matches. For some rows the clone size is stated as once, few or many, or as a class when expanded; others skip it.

cdr3_aa: CASSPSPIDPQHF; cdr3_nt: TGTGCCAGCAGCCCCTCCCCTATAGACCCCCAGCACTTC; j_call: TRBJ2-4; d_call: -; clone_size: -; v_call: TRBV6-6
cdr3_aa: CASIGLSGANVLTF; cdr3_nt: TGTGCCAGCATTGGCCTCTCTGGGGCCAACGTCCTGACTTTC; j_call: TRBJ2-6; d_call: -; clone_size: -; v_call: TRBV2
cdr3_aa: CASSSVANTYNEQFF; cdr3_nt: TGTGCCAGCAGCTCCGTGGCGAACACCTACAATGAGCAGTTCTTC; j_call: TRBJ2-1; d_call: -; clone_size: -; v_call: TRBV11-2
cdr3_aa: CASSLAGGIDTGELFF; cdr3_nt: TGTGCCAGCAGCTTAGCAGGGGGCATCGACACCGGGGAGCTGTTTTTT; j_call: TRBJ2-2; d_call: TRBD1; clone_size: -; v_call: TRBV7-9
cdr3_aa: CASSSYGGETDTQYF; cdr3_nt: TGTGCCAGCAGCTCTTACGGTGGGGAGACAGATACGCAGTATTTT; j_call: TRBJ2-3; d_call: -; clone_size: -; v_call: TRBV7-3
cdr3_aa: CASSFQLNAGELFF; cdr3_nt: TGTGCCAGCAGCTTCCAGCTAAACGCCGGGGAGCTGTTTTTT; j_call: TRBJ2-2; d_call: -; clone_size: -; v_call: TRBV9
cdr3_aa: CASSPRGGGSPSTDTQYF; cdr3_nt: TGTGCCAGCAGCCCGCGCGGGGGTGGGTCTCCTTCCACAGATACGCAGTATTTT; j_call: TRBJ2-3; d_call: TRBD2; clone_size: -; v_call: TRBV7-9
cdr3_aa: CASTPDRGESNQPQHF; cdr3_nt: TGTGCCAGTACCCCGGACAGGGGGGAGAGCAATCAGCCCCAGCATTTT; j_call: TRBJ1-5; d_call: TRBD1; clone_size: -; v_call: TRBV19
cdr3_aa: CASSLSRAEVYEQYF; cdr3_nt: TGTGCCAGCAGTTTATCCAGGGCGGAGGTCTACGAGCAGTACTTC; j_call: TRBJ2-7; d_call: -; clone_size: once; v_call: TRBV27
cdr3_aa: CASSPGHSPGLAGVYEQYF; cdr3_nt: TGCGCCAGCAGCCCAGGACACTCACCGGGACTAGCGGGAGTTTACGAGCAGTACTTC; j_call: TRBJ2-7; d_call: TRBD2; clone_size: -; v_call: TRBV5-1
cdr3_aa: CASSYSRQSNQPQHF; cdr3_nt: TGTGCCAGCAGTTACTCTCGACAAAGCAATCAGCCCCAGCATTTT; j_call: TRBJ1-5; d_call: -; clone_size: -; v_call: TRBV6-5
cdr3_aa: CASSQELAGGAENEQFF; cdr3_nt: TGCGCCAGCAGCCAAGAATTGGCGGGAGGTGCAGAGAATGAGCAGTTCTTC; j_call: TRBJ2-1; d_call: TRBD2; clone_size: -; v_call: TRBV4-3
cdr3_aa: CASRDQPQHF; cdr3_nt: TGTGCCAGCAGAGACCAGCCCCAGCATTTT; j_call: TRBJ1-5; d_call: -; clone_size: -; v_call: TRBV27
cdr3_aa: CASSSGFNSPLHF; cdr3_nt: TGTGCCAGCAGCTCAGGGTTTAATTCACCCCTCCACTTT; j_call: TRBJ1-6; d_call: -; clone_size: -; v_call: TRBV28
cdr3_aa: CASSLAGGAENTGELFF; cdr3_nt: TGTGCCAGCAGCTTGGCTGGGGGGGCGGAGAACACCGGGGAGCTGTTTTTT; j_call: TRBJ2-2; d_call: -; clone_size: -; v_call: TRBV5-8
cdr3_aa: CATAGVYRGAYEQYF; cdr3_nt: TGTGCCACCGCTGGGGTCTACCGAGGGGCCTACGAGCAGTACTTC; j_call: TRBJ2-7; d_call: -; clone_size: few; v_call: TRBV30
cdr3_aa: CASSVGYEKLFF; cdr3_nt: TGTGCCAGTAGCGTGGGATACGAAAAACTGTTTTTT; j_call: TRBJ1-4; d_call: -; clone_size: once; v_call: TRBV19
cdr3_aa: CAISGPQRSYEQYF; cdr3_nt: TGTGCCATCAGTGGCCCACAGCGCTCCTACGAGCAGTACTTC; j_call: TRBJ2-7; d_call: -; clone_size: few; v_call: TRBV10-3
cdr3_aa: CASSRLAGEWGEQFF; cdr3_nt: TGTGCCAGCAGCCGACTAGCGGGAGAATGGGGTGAGCAGTTCTTC; j_call: TRBJ2-1; d_call: TRBD2; clone_size: -; v_call: TRBV7-3
cdr3_aa: CASSLSWVLGQPQHF; cdr3_nt: TGTGCCAGCAGCTTATCGTGGGTGTTGGGTCAGCCCCAGCATTTT; j_call: TRBJ1-5; d_call: -; clone_size: -; v_call: TRBV7-2
cdr3_aa: CASSDSGRASYEQYF; cdr3_nt: TGTGCCAGCAGCGATAGCGGGAGGGCCTCCTACGAGCAGTACTTC; j_call: TRBJ2-7; d_call: TRBD2; clone_size: -; v_call: TRBV6-1
cdr3_aa: CASSPRGESGNTIYF; cdr3_nt: TGTGCCAGCTCACCACGCGGGGAGTCTGGAAACACCATATATTTT; j_call: TRBJ1-3; d_call: -; clone_size: -; v_call: TRBV18
cdr3_aa: CAISARDPPQPQHF; cdr3_nt: TGTGCCATCAGTGCAAGGGACCCTCCCCAGCCCCAGCATTTT; j_call: TRBJ1-5; d_call: -; clone_size: -; v_call: TRBV10-3
cdr3_aa: CASSRLAGVGSYEQYF; cdr3_nt: TGTGCCAGCAGCAGACTAGCGGGAGTTGGTTCCTACGAGCAGTACTTC; j_call: TRBJ2-7; d_call: TRBD2; clone_size: -; v_call: TRBV6-6
cdr3_aa: CASTLGTKWDTQYF; cdr3_nt: TGTGCCAGCACCTTAGGGACAAAGTGGGATACGCAGTATTTT; j_call: TRBJ2-3; d_call: -; clone_size: -; v_call: TRBV7-8
cdr3_aa: CASSPNEETQYF; cdr3_nt: TGTGCCAGCTCACCCAACGAGGAGACCCAGTACTTC; j_call: TRBJ2-5; d_call: -; clone_size: -; v_call: TRBV18
cdr3_aa: CASSTVGSFPGANVLTF; cdr3_nt: TGTGCCAGCAGCACCGTTGGGTCTTTCCCTGGGGCCAACGTCCTGACTTTC; j_call: TRBJ2-6; d_call: -; clone_size: -; v_call: TRBV5-6
cdr3_aa: CASSLARNTEAFF; cdr3_nt: TGTGCTAGCAGCTTAGCGAGAAACACTGAAGCTTTCTTT; j_call: TRBJ1-1; d_call: -; clone_size: -; v_call: TRBV7-7
cdr3_aa: CASSPQLRLAGEIEQYF; cdr3_nt: TGTGCCAGCAGCCCCCAACTTAGGCTAGCGGGAGAGATAGAGCAGTACTTC; j_call: TRBJ2-7; d_call: TRBD2; clone_size: -; v_call: TRBV7-2
cdr3_aa: CASRLRSGGNEKLFF; cdr3_nt: TGTGCCAGCAGGTTACGTTCAGGGGGGAATGAAAAACTGTTTTTT; j_call: TRBJ1-4; d_call: TRBD1; clone_size: many; v_call: TRBV7-2
cdr3_aa: CATSRDSPGWTVNTGELFF; cdr3_nt: TGTGCCACCAGCAGAGATTCCCCCGGGTGGACAGTGAACACCGGGGAGCTGTTTTTT; j_call: TRBJ2-2; d_call: -; clone_size: -; v_call: TRBV15
cdr3_aa: CASSLETRGTEAFF; cdr3_nt: TGTGCCAGCAGCTTAGAGACGAGGGGGACTGAAGCTTTCTTT; j_call: TRBJ1-1; d_call: -; clone_size: many; v_call: TRBV7-9
cdr3_aa: CASSLKYLYPGGGESEQFF; cdr3_nt: TGTGCCAGCAGCTTAAAGTATCTCTACCCGGGAGGGGGAGAAAGTGAGCAGTTCTTC; j_call: TRBJ2-1; d_call: TRBD2; clone_size: -; v_call: TRBV7-3
cdr3_aa: CAGSLGTGYEQYF; cdr3_nt: TGTGCCGGGTCTTTGGGGACAGGGTACGAGCAGTACTTC; j_call: TRBJ2-7; d_call: TRBD1; clone_size: -; v_call: TRBV30
cdr3_aa: CASSPIAGGPSDTQYF; cdr3_nt: TGTGCCAGCAGCCCGATAGCGGGAGGGCCCTCGGATACGCAGTATTTT; j_call: TRBJ2-3; d_call: TRBD2; clone_size: -; v_call: TRBV7-3
cdr3_aa: CASSRGTSGRGGELFF; cdr3_nt: TGTGCCAGCAGCCGCGGGACTAGCGGGCGTGGCGGGGAGCTGTTTTTT; j_call: TRBJ2-2; d_call: TRBD2; clone_size: -; v_call: TRBV7-3
cdr3_aa: CASSSSDRYNEQFF; cdr3_nt: -; j_call: TRBJ2-1; d_call: -; clone_size: -; v_call: TRBV28
cdr3_aa: CASSLLGSYEQYF; cdr3_nt: TGTGCCAGCAGCTTGCTGGGCAGCTACGAGCAGTACTTC; j_call: TRBJ2-7; d_call: -; clone_size: few; v_call: TRBV5-5
cdr3_aa: CSVEGRAGETQYF; cdr3_nt: TGCAGCGTGGAGGGGCGGGCTGGGGAGACCCAGTACTTC; j_call: TRBJ2-5; d_call: -; clone_size: -; v_call: TRBV29-1
cdr3_aa: CASSPRGSAATNEELFF; cdr3_nt: TGTGCCAGCAGCCCGAGGGGGAGCGCAGCAACTAATGAAGAACTGTTTTTT; j_call: TRBJ1-4; d_call: -; clone_size: -; v_call: TRBV11-2
cdr3_aa: CASSLSPPTGSYTFF; cdr3_nt: TGTGCCAGCAGTTTATCTCCCCCGACAGGGAGCTATACTTTCTTT; j_call: TRBJ1-1; d_call: TRBD1; clone_size: -; v_call: TRBV27
cdr3_aa: CASSRGQDMNTEAFF; cdr3_nt: TGTGCCAGCAGTCGCGGACAGGACATGAACACTGAAGCTTTCTTT; j_call: TRBJ1-1; d_call: TRBD1; clone_size: -; v_call: TRBV5-4
cdr3_aa: CASSLQLRGEQFF; cdr3_nt: TGTGCCAGCAGTTTACAGCTCCGGGGTGAGCAGTTCTTC; j_call: TRBJ2-1; d_call: -; clone_size: -; v_call: TRBV28
cdr3_aa: CASKGGAGGRQPQHF; cdr3_nt: TGTGCCAGTAAAGGAGGAGCAGGGGGCAGACAGCCCCAGCATTTT; j_call: TRBJ1-5; d_call: TRBD1; clone_size: -; v_call: TRBV19
cdr3_aa: CASSLGLDYNEQFF; cdr3_nt: TGTGCCAGCAGCTTGGGACTAGACTACAATGAGCAGTTCTTC; j_call: TRBJ2-1; d_call: -; clone_size: once; v_call: TRBV5-4
cdr3_aa: CASSAWTGVNTGELFF; cdr3_nt: TGTGCCAGCAGCGCATGGACAGGGGTGAACACCGGGGAGCTGTTTTTT; j_call: TRBJ2-2; d_call: TRBD1; clone_size: -; v_call: TRBV9
cdr3_aa: CATSRGGEQYF; cdr3_nt: TGTGCCACCAGCAGAGGTGGAGAGCAGTACTTC; j_call: TRBJ2-7; d_call: -; clone_size: -; v_call: TRBV15
cdr3_aa: CATSFKHGYEQYF; cdr3_nt: TGTGCCACCAGCTTCAAGCATGGTTACGAGCAGTACTTC; j_call: TRBJ2-7; d_call: -; clone_size: -; v_call: TRBV15
cdr3_aa: CASSPGLLNTEAFF; cdr3_nt: TGTGCCAGCAGTCCGGGACTCCTGAACACTGAAGCTTTCTTT; j_call: TRBJ1-1; d_call: -; clone_size: -; v_call: TRBV28
cdr3_aa: CASSISGRTDTQYF; cdr3_nt: TGTGCCAGCAGTATAAGCGGGAGAACAGATACGCAGTATTTT; j_call: TRBJ2-3; d_call: TRBD2; clone_size: -; v_call: TRBV9
cdr3_aa: CASSLAGGEQYF; cdr3_nt: TGTGCCAGCAGTCTAGCGGGTGGCGAGCAGTACTTC; j_call: TRBJ2-7; d_call: TRBD2; clone_size: -; v_call: TRBV2
cdr3_aa: CASSGRSYNEQFF; cdr3_nt: TGTGCCAGCAGCGGTCGGAGTTACAATGAGCAGTTCTTC; j_call: TRBJ2-1; d_call: -; clone_size: -; v_call: TRBV7-9